Included here is one T cell receptor beta chain sequence, with context. Its matching antigen is unknown. The data were taken from a study of T cell responses to AZD1222 COVID-19 vaccine. Study results and limitations: Unmutated regions of variants are reportedly targeted by nearly half of spike-specific TCRs. Baseline seropositivity occurred in only six AZD1222 recipients.

Assay used: immunoSEQ multiplex PCR; TCRdb lists only in-frame clones, some missing. This table holds some 170,000 clones, approximately 90% found once. Germline loops: CDR1 MGHRA, CDR2 YSYEKL. Trimming took off 1 base at V and 5 bases at J, with 9 bases between the two ends. The CDR3 runs to 14 residues. The TCR was taken from an adult who received the MenACWY meningococcal vaccine as a control. The chain uses TRBV4-1 and TRBJ1-5; D is unresolved. The specimen comprised peripheral blood, sampled 28 days after the second dose of the MenACWY control vaccine. CDR3 DNA sequence: TGCGCCAGCAGCCAAGTTTCGGGAGATCAGCCCCAGCATTTT. Its translation: CASSQVSGDQPQHF.